This entry concerns a single TCR beta chain. Its cognate antigen has yet to be identified. Base quality data are lacking; no much larger clone is found one base away. Trimming at the junction amounts to 6 bases on V and 7 bases on J, and the germline ends lie 15 bases apart. Measured from the cysteine to the phenylalanine, the CDR3 is 13 residues long. The DNA shown is the 39-base CDR3, in frame from base 1. Library construction relied on PCR. The sequencer listed for this sample is Illumina HiSeq 2500. To normalize quantification of the TCRbeta repertoire, the TCR libraries were built with molecular barcoding that relied on unique molecular identifiers. TCRdb reprocessed the public reads (quality trimming at Q25 with fastp, clone calling with MiXCR) and kept in-frame beta chains. Identical CDR3 proteins give one entry, which carries the most common genes and DNA. This sample gives approximately 190,000 distinct CDR3 sequences in total; about 8.7% of them show up just once. The ten largest clones capture about 40% of the sample.

The data belong to a study of T-cell reconstitution after alpha-beta-depleted transplantation in children (dated by TCRdb to the mid-2010s). Notes on the research overall: T-cell immune reconstitution after TCRalphabeta/CD19-depleted allogeneic hematopoietic cell transplantation in children was quantitatively tracked in the study by means of TCR repertoire profiling.

Points the paper makes about the study in general: About two months after transplant, the apparently early recovery of alphabetaT-cell counts reportedly depended on just several hundred clones that had expanded rapidly and came from non-depleted graft cells. Over subsequent months, a decline in hyperexpanded clone frequencies was noted, and after one year, T-cell counts and TCRbeta diversity were mostly ascribed to newly produced T cells. The high TCRbeta diversity at day 60 in some patients was ascribed to recipient T cells and intrathymic progenitors that had survived conditioning.

Sample treatment or condition, as interpreted from the label and publication: allogeneic hematopoietic cell transplantation with graft depleted of TCRalphabeta T cells and CD19 B cells. Transplant recipients were children who received TCRalphabeta/CD19-depleted allogeneic hematopoietic cell grafts. This TCR derives from a male patient aged 2 to 10 who had a stem cell transplant for acute myeloid leukemia, so the T cells may come from the graft donor. The rearrangement joined TRBV12-3 or TRBV12-4 to TRBJ1-1, with no confident D gene call. Sequencing used PBMCs, mostly from graft donor cells, obtained 360 days after TCRalphabeta/CD19-depleted stem cell transplant. The CDR3 region has the sequence CASSHSTKNEAFF. The DNA reads TGTGCCAGCAGCCACTCCACGAAAAATGAAGCTTTCTTT.